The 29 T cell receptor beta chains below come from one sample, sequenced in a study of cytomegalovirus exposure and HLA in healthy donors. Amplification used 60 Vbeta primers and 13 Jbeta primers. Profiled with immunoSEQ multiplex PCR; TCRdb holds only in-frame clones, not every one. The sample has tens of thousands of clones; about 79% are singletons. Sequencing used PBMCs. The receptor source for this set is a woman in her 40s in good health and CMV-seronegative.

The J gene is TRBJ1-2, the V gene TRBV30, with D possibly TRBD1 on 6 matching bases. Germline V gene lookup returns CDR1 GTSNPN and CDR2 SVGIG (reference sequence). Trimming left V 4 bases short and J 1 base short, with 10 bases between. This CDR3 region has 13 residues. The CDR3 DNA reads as TGTGCCTGGAAGCCGGACAGTAACTATGGCTACACCTTC. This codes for CAWKPDSNYGYTF.

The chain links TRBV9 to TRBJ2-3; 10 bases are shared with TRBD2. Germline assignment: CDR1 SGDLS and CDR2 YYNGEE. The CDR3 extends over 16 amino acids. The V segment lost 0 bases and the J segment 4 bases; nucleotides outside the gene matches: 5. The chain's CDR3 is CASSVGASGSSDTQYF. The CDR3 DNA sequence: TGTGCCAGCAGCGTAGGGGCTAGCGGGAGTTCAGATACGCAGTATTTT.

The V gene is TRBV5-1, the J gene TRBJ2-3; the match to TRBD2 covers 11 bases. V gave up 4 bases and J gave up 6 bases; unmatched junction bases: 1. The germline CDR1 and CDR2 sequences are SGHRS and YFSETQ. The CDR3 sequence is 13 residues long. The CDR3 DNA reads TGCGCCAGCAGCCTAGCGGGAGGCGATACGCAGTATTTT. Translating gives CASSLAGGDTQYF.

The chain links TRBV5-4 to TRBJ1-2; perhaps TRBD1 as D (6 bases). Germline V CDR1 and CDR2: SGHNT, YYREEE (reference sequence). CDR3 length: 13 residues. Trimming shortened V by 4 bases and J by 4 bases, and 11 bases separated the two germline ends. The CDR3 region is CASSTDSLYGYTF. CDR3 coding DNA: TGTGCCAGCAGCACGGACAGTCTCTATGGCTACACCTTC.

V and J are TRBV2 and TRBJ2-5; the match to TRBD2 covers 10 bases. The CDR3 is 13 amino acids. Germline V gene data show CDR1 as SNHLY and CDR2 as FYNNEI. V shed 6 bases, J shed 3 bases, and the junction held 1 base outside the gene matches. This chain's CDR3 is CASRGTSEETQYF. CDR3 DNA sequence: TGTGCCAGCAGAGGGACTAGCGAAGAGACCCAGTACTTC.

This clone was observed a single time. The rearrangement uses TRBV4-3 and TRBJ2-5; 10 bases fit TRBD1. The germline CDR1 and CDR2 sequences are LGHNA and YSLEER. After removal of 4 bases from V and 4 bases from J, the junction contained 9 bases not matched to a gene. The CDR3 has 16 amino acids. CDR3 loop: CASSRGQGVAGETQYF. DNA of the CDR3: TGCGCCAGCAGCCGAGGACAGGGGGTTGCTGGAGAGACCCAGTACTTC.

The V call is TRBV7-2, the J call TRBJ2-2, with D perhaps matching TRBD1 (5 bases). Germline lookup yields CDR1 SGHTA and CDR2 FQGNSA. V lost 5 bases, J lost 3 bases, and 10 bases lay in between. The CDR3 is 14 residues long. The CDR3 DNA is TGTGCCAGCAGCGCAACAGGTTACACCGGGGAGCTGTTTTTT. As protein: CASSATGYTGELFF. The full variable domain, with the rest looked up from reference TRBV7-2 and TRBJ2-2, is GAGVSQSPSNKVTEKGKDVELRCDPISGHTALYWYRQSLGQGLEFLIYFQGNSAPDKSGLPSDRFSAERTGGSVSTLTIQRTQQEDSAVYLCASSATGYTGELFFGEGSRLTVL.

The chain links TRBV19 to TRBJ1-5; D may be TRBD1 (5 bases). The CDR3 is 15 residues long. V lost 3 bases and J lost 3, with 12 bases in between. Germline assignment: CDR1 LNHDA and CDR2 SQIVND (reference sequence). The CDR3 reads CASSMSRGVNQPQHF. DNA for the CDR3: TGTGCCAGTAGTATGAGTAGGGGCGTCAATCAGCCCCAGCATTTT.

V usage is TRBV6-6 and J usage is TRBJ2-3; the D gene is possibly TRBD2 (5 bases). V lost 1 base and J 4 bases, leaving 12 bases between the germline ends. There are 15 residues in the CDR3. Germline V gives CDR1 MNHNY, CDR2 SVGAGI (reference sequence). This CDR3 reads CASSYLSSSADTQYF. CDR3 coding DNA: TGTGCCAGCAGTTACTTGTCTAGCAGTGCAGATACGCAGTATTTT.

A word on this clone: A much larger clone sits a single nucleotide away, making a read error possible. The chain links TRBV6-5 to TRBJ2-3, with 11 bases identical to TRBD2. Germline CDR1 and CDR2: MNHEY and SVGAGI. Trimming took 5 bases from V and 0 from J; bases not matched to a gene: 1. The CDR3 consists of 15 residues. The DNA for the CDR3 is TGTGCCAGCAGTCGGACTAGCGGGAGCACAGATACGCAGTATTTT. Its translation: CASSRTSGSTDTQYF.

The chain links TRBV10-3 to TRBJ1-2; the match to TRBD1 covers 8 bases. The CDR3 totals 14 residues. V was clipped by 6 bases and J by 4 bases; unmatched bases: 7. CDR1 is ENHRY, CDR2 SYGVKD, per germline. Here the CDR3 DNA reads TGTGCCATCAGCCAGGGACAGGAGGGCTATGGCTACACCTTC. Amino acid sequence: CAISQGQEGYGYTF.

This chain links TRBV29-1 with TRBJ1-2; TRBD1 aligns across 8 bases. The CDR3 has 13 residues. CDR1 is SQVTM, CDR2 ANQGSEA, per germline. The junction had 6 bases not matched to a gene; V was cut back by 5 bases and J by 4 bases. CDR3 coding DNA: TGCAGCGTTTTTGGACAGGGAACCTATGGCTACACCTTC. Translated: CSVFGQGTYGYTF.

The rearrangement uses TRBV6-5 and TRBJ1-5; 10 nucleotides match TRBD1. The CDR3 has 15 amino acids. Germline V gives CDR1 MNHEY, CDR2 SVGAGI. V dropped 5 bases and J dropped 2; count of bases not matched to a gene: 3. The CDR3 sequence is CASSPGQGGNQPQHF. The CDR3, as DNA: TGTGCCAGCAGTCCAGGACAGGGGGGCAATCAGCCCCAGCATTTT.

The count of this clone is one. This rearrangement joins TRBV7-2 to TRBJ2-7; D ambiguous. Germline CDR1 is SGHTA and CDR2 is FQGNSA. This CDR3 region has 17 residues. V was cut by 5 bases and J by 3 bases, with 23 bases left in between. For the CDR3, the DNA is TGTGCCAGCAGCCCTAAGGATACTGACACCCCCGACTACGAGCAGTACTTC. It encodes CASSPKDTDTPDYEQYF.

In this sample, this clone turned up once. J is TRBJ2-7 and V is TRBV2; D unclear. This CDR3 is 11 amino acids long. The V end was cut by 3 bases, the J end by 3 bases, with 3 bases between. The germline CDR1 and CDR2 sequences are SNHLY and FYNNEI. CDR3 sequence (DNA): TGTGCCAGCAGTGACAGCTACGAGCAGTACTTC. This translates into CASSDSYEQYF.

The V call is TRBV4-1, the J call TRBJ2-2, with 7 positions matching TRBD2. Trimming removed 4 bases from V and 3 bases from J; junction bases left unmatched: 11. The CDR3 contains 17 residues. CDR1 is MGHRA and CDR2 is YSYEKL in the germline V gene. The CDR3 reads CASSPLGRTSYTGELFF. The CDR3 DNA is TGCGCCAGCAGCCCCCTAGGTCGGACTAGTTACACCGGGGAGCTGTTTTTT.

The CDR3 DNA reads as TGCAGTGCTGCCAAGGGGGATACGCAGTATTTT. This translates into CSAAKGDTQYF. This chain connects TRBV20-1 to TRBJ2-3; possible D gene TRBD1, 5 bases. Germline CDR1 and CDR2: DFQATT and SNEGSKA (reference sequence). CDR3 length: 11 residues. The V gene lost 5 bases and the J gene lost 6 bases, with 9 bases spanning the gap.

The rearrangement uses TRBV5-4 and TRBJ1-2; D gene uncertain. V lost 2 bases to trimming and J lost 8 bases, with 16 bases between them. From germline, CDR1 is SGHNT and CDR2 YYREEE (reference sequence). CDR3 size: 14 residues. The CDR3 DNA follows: TGTGCCAGCAGCTTAGAGGGTGCGATTGGCGGCTACACCTTC. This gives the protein CASSLEGAIGGYTF. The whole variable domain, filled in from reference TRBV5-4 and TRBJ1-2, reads ETGVTQSPTHLIKTRGQQVTLRCSSQSGHNTVSWYQQALGQGPQFIFQYYREEENGRGNFPPRFSGLQFPNYSSELNVNALELDDSALYLCASSLEGAIGGYTFGSGTRLTVV.

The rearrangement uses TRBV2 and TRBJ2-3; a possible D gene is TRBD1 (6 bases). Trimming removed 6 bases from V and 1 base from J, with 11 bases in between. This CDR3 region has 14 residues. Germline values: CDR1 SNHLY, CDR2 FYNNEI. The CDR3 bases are TGTGCCAGCAGACCGGGACACCGCACAGATACGCAGTATTTT. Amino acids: CASRPGHRTDTQYF.

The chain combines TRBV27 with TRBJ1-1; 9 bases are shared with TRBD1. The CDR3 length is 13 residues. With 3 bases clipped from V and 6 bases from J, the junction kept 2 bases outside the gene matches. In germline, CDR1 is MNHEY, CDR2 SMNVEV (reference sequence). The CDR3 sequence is CASSLGQGAEAFF. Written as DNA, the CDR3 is TGTGCCAGCAGTTTGGGACAGGGCGCTGAAGCTTTCTTT.

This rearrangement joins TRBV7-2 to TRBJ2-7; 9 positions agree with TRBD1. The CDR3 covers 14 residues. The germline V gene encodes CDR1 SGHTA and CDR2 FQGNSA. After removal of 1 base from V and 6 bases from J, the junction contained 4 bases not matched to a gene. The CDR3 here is CASSLEQGASEQYF. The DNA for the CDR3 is TGTGCCAGCAGCTTAGAACAGGGGGCCTCCGAGCAGTACTTC. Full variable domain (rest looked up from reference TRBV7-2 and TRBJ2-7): GAGVSQSPSNKVTEKGKDVELRCDPISGHTALYWYRQSLGQGLEFLIYFQGNSAPDKSGLPSDRFSAERTGGSVSTLTIQRTQQEDSAVYLCASSLEQGASEQYFGPGTRLTVT.

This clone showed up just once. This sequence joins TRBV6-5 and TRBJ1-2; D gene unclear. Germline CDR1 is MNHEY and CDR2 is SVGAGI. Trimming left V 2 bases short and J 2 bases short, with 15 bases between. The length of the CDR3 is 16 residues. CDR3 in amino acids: CASSYGLGDPNYGYTF. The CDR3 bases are TGTGCCAGCAGTTACGGTCTTGGAGACCCGAACTATGGCTACACCTTC.

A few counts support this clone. The DNA for the CDR3 is TGCGCCAGCAGCGTTCAGACTAGCTCCTACGAGCAGTACTTC. Translation: CASSVQTSSYEQYF. V gene TRBV5-1 combines with J gene TRBJ2-7, with D possibly matching TRBD2 (6 bases). V was trimmed by 4 bases and J by 0 bases, leaving 11 bases between them. From germline, CDR1 is SGHRS and CDR2 YFSETQ. The CDR3 sequence is 14 residues long.

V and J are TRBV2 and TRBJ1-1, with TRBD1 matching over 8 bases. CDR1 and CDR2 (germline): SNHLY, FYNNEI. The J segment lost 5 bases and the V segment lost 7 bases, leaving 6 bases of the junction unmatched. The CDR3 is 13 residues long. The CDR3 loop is CASTMTGATEAFF. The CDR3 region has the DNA TGTGCCAGCACCATGACAGGGGCGACTGAAGCTTTCTTT.

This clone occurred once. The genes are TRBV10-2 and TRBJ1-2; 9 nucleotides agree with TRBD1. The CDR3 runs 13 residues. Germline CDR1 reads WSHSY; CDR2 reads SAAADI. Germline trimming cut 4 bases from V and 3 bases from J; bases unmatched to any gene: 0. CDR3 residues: CASSGTGDYGYTF. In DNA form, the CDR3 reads TGCGCCAGCAGTGGGACAGGGGACTATGGCTACACCTTC.

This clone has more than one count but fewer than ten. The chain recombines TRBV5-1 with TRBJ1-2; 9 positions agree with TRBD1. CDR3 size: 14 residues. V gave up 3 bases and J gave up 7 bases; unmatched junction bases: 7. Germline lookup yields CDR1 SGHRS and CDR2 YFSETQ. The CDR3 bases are TGCGCCAGCAGCTCGGGACAGGGAGGAGGTGGCTACACCTTC. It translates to CASSSGQGGGGYTF.

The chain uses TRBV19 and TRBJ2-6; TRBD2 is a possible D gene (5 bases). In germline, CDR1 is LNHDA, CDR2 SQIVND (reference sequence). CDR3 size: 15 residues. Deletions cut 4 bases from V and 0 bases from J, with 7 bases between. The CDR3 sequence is CASSKRDSGANVLTF. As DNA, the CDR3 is TGTGCCAGTAGTAAGAGGGACTCTGGGGCCAACGTCCTGACTTTC.

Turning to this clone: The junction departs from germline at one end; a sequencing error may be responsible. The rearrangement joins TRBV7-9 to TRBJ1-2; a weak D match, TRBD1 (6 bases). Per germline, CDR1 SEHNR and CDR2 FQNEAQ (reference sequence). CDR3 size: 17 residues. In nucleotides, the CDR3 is TGTGCCAGCAGCCAGAAAGGCGGACAGCACTATTGGAGTTCGATGAGCTTC. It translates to CASSQKGGQHYWSSMSF. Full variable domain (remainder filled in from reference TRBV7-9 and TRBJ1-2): DTGVSQNPRHKITKRGQNVTFRCDPISEHNRLYWYRQTLGQGPEFLTYFQNEAQLEKSRLLSDRFSAERPKGSFSTLEIQRTEQGDSAMYLCASSQKGGQHYWSSMSFGSGTRLTVV.

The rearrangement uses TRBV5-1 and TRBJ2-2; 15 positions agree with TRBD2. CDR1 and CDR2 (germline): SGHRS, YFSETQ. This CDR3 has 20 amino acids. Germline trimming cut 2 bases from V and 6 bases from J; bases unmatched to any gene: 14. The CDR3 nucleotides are TGCGCCAGCAGCTTCGGAACTGGGACTAGCGGGGGGCGAATACCCGGGGAGCTGTTTTTT. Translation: CASSFGTGTSGGRIPGELFF.